This T cell receptor beta chain was sequenced during a study of tumor-infiltrating lymphocytes in localized non-small cell lung cancer. Across the whole study: Patients included smokers and never-smokers with various histologies, some sampled after neoadjuvant chemotherapy.

With respect to this clone: Its antigen remains unidentified.

Clones were read by immunoSEQ multiplex PCR, and TCRdb kept only the in-frame ones, dropping some. The table includes thousands of clones, 74% detected once. Germline assignment: CDR1 SGHRS and CDR2 YFSETQ. V lost 0 bases to trimming and J lost 5 bases, with 11 bases between them. The CDR3 has 14 amino acids. Study-wide results and limits: T-cell fraction did not differ between immunotypes IM1 and IM2.

The clonotype was recovered from a human donor with non-small cell lung cancer. The chain uses TRBV5-1 and TRBJ2-5; D possibly matches TRBD1 or TRBD2 (7 bases each). What was sequenced was lung tumor tissue. CDR3 sequence reads: CASSLDRGGETQYF. The CDR3 region has the DNA TGCGCCAGCAGCTTGGACAGGGGAGGGGAGACCCAGTACTTC.